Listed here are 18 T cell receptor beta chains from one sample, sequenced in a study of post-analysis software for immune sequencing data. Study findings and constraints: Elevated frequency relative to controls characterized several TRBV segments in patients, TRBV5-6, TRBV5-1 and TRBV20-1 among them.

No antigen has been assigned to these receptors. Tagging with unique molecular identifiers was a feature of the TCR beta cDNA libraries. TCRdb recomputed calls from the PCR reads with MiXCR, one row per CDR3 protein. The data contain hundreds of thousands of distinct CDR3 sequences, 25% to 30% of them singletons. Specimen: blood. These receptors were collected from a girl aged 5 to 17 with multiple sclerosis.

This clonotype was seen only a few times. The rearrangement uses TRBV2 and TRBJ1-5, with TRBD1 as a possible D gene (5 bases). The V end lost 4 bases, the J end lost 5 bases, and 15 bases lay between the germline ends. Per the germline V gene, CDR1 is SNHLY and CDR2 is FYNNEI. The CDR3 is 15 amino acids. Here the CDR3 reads CASSGSRVIDQPQHF. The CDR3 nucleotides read TGTGCCAGCAGTGGTTCCAGGGTTATTGATCAGCCCCAGCATTTT.

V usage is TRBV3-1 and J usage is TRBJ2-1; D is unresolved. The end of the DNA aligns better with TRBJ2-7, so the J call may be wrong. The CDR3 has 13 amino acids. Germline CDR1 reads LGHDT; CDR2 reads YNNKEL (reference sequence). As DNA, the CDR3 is TGTGCCAGCAGCCAATCGGTAAACAATGAGCAGTACTTC. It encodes CASSQSVNNEQYF.

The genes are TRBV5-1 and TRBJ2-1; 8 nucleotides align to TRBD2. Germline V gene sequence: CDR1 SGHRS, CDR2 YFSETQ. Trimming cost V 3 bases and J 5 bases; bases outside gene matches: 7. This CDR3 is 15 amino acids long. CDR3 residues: CASSSPGLGHNEQFF. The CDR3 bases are TGCGCCAGCAGCTCACCGGGACTAGGCCACAATGAGCAGTTCTTC.

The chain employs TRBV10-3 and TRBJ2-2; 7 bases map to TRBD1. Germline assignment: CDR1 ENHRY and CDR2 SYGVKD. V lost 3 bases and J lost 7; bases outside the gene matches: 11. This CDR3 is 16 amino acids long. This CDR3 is CAISDRTGDAGGELFF. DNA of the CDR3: TGTGCCATCAGTGACAGGACAGGAGATGCTGGCGGGGAGCTGTTTTTT.

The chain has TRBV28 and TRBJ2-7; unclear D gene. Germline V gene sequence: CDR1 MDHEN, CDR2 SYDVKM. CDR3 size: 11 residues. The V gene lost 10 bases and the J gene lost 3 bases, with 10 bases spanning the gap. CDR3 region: CAICDNYEQYF. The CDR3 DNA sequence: TGTGCCATTTGCGACAACTACGAGCAGTACTTC.

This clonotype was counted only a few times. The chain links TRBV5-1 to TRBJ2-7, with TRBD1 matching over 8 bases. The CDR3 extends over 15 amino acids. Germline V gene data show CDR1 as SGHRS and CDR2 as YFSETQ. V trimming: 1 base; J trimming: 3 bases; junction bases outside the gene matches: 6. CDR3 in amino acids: CASSLYWGQDYEQYF. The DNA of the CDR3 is TGCGCCAGCAGCTTGTACTGGGGACAGGACTACGAGCAGTACTTC.

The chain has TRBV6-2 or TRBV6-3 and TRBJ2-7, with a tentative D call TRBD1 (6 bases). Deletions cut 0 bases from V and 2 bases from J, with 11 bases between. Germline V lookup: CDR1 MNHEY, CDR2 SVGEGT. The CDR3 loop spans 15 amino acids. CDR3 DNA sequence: TGTGCCAGCAGTTACTCAGTAGGGGGAACCTACGAGCAGTACTTC. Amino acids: CASSYSVGGTYEQYF.

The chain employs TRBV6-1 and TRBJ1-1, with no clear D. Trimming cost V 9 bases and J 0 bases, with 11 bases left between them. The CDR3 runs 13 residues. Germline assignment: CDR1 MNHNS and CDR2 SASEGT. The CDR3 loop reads CASGRTMNTEAFF. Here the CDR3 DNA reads TGTGCCAGTGGACGGACCATGAACACTGAAGCTTTCTTT.

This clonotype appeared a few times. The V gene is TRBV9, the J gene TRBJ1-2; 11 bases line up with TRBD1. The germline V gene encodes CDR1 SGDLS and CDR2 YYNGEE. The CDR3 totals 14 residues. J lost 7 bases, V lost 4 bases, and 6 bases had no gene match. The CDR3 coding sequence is TGTGCCAGCAGCTCCGGACAGGGGGCGCTTGGCTACACCTTC. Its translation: CASSSGQGALGYTF. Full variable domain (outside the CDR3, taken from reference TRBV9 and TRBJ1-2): DSGVTQTPKHLITATGQRVTLRCSPRSGDLSVYWYQQSLDQGLQFLIQYYNGEERAKGNILERFSAQQFPDLHSELNLSSLELGDSALYFCASSSGQGALGYTFGSGTRLTVV.

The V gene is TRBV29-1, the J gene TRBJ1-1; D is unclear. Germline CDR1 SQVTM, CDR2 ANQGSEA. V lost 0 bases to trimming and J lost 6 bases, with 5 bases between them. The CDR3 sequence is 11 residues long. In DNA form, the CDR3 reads TGCAGCGTTGAAGATAGGGCTGAAGCTTTCTTT. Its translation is CSVEDRAEAFF.

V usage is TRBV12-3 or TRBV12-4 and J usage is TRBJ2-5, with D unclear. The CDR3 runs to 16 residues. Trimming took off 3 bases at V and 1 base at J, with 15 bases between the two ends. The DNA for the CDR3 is TGTGCCAGCAGTTTGATAATCTCCGCAGGCCAAGAGACCCAGTACTTC. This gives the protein CASSLIISAGQETQYF.

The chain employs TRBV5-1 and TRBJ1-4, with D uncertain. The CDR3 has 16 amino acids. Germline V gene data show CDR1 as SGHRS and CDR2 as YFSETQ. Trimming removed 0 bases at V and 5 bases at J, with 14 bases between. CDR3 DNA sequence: TGCGCCAGCAGCTTGGGGGATCATACATCGAATGAAAAACTGTTTTTT. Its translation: CASSLGDHTSNEKLFF.

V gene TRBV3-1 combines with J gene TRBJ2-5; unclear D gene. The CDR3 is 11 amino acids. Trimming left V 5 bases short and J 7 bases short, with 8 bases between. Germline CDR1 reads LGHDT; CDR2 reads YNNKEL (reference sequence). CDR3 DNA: TGTGCCAGCAGCAACGCCCGGACCCAGTACTTC. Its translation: CASSNARTQYF.

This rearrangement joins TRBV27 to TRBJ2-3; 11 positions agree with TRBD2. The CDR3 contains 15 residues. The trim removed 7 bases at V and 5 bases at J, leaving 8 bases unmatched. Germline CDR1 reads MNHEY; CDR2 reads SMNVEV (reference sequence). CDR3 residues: CASKASGGPGDTQYF. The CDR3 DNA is TGTGCCAGCAAAGCTAGCGGGGGGCCGGGAGATACGCAGTATTTT.

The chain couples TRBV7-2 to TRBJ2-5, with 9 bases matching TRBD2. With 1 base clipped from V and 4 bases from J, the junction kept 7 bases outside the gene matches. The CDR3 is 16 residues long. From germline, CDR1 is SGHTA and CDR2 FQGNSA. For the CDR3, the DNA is TGTGCCAGCAGCTTAGAAAGTGCGGGGGGGCGAGAGACCCAGTACTTC. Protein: CASSLESAGGRETQYF.

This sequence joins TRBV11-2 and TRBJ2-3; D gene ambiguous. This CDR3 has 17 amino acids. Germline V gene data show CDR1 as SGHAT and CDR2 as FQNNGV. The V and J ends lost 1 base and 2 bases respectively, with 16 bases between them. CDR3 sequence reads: CASSLVNLRLATDTQYF. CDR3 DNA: TGTGCCAGCAGCTTAGTCAATCTGAGACTCGCCACAGATACGCAGTATTTT.

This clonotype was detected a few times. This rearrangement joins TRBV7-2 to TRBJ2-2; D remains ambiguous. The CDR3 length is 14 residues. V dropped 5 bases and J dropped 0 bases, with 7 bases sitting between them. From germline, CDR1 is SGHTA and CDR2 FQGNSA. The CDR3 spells CASSRHANTGELFF. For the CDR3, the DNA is TGTGCCAGCAGCAGACACGCGAACACCGGGGAGCTGTTTTTT.

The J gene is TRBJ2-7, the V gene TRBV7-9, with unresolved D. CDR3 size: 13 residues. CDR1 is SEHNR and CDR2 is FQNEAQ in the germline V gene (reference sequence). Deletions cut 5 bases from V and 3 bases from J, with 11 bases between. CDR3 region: CASSPTRGYEQYF. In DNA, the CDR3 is TGTGCCAGCAGCCCCACCCGCGGCTACGAGCAGTACTTC.